One TCR beta chain is described in this entry. Clones were sequenced by immunoSEQ multiplex PCR, and TCRdb holds only the in-frame ones, with some missing. The table includes around 130,000 clones, approximately 80% detected once. Germline lookup yields CDR1 LNHDA and CDR2 SQIVND (reference sequence). Trimming left V 5 bases short and J 0 bases short, with 14 bases between. This CDR3 region has 16 residues. The sample is drawn from a study of blood T cell repertoires in COVID-19. The overall study: Some COVID-19 samples were acute and others convalescent; all came from the United States, Italy and Spain.

The V and J genes are TRBV19 and TRBJ1-5; a possible D gene is TRBD1 (5 bases). This receptor was taken from a human donor in a cohort sampled during active COVID-19. Sequencing was done on a sample of peripheral blood. The CDR3 spells CASSLQAVDSNQPQHF. In nucleotides, the CDR3 is TGTGCCAGTAGTTTACAGGCTGTCGATAGCAATCAGCCCCAGCATTTT.